Reported below is one T cell receptor beta chain. The PCR had 60 Vbeta and 13 Jbeta primers. Only in-frame clones appear in the TCRdb table, and some are missing; sequencing was by immunoSEQ multiplex PCR. The table records some 120,000 clones, about 84% of them present only once. CDR3 length: 15 residues. Deletions cut 1 base from V and 5 bases from J, with 16 bases between. CDR1 and CDR2 (germline): SGHRS, YFSETQ. The source of the sample is a study of cytomegalovirus exposure and HLA in healthy donors. Sequenced: PBMCs. This TCR derives from a man in his forties in good health and CMV-seronegative. The V gene is TRBV5-1, the J gene TRBJ2-7, with a weak D call TRBD1 (6 bases). The CDR3 protein is CASSLPTQGPNEQYF. CDR3 nucleotide sequence: TGCGCCAGCAGCTTGCCAACACAGGGTCCTAACGAGCAGTACTTC.